This is a list of T cell receptor beta chains from one sample in a study of T cell responses to AZD1222 COVID-19 vaccine. Assay: immunoSEQ multiplex PCR; the TCRdb copy retains only in-frame clones and omits some. The profile shows about 84,000 clones, about 85% of them singletons. The material sequenced was peripheral blood, taken on day 0 of AZD1222 vaccination. The origin of the receptors is an adult in good health. CDR3s include the opening cysteine and the closing phenylalanine or tryptophan. A D gene is named only where the DNA matches it firmly. Only some rows state a clone size, as once, few, many or a class for expanded clones.

d_gene: .; v_gene: TRBV6-6; j_gene: TRBJ1-3; abundance: .; CDR3nt: TGTGCCAGCAGCCTTGGGAACACCATATATTTT; CDR3aa: CASSLGNTIYF
d_gene: .; v_gene: TRBV10-3; j_gene: TRBJ2-7; abundance: .; CDR3nt: TGTGCCATCAGCCCAGGGAACTCCTACGAGCAGTACTTC; CDR3aa: CAISPGNSYEQYF
d_gene: .; v_gene: TRBV5-6; j_gene: TRBJ2-7; abundance: .; CDR3nt: TGTGCCAGCAGCCAAACAGCCACCTACGAGCAGTACTTC; CDR3aa: CASSQTATYEQYF
d_gene: .; v_gene: TRBV6-2/TRBV6-3; j_gene: TRBJ1-1; abundance: .; CDR3nt: TGTGCCAGCAGTTACGGTACTGAAGCTTTCTTT; CDR3aa: CASSYGTEAFF
d_gene: TRBD2; v_gene: TRBV9; j_gene: TRBJ2-1; abundance: .; CDR3nt: TGTGCCAGCAGCGTAGGCCTAGCGGGAGTCAATGAGCAGTTCTTC; CDR3aa: CASSVGLAGVNEQFF
d_gene: .; v_gene: TRBV27; j_gene: TRBJ2-3; abundance: .; CDR3nt: TGTGCCAGCAGTTTAGTTGGGGAGCCTGTGCCCTCAACTCCCACAGATACGCAGTATTTT; CDR3aa: CASSLVGEPVPSTPTDTQYF
d_gene: TRBD1; v_gene: TRBV6-5; j_gene: TRBJ1-1; abundance: few; CDR3nt: TGTGCCAGTCACGAGCAAGCAGGGGGAAACACTGAAGCTTTCTTT; CDR3aa: CASHEQAGGNTEAFF
d_gene: .; v_gene: TRBV7-3; j_gene: TRBJ1-1; abundance: .; CDR3nt: TGTGCCAGCAGCTTATCTGGGAACACTGAAGCTTTCTTT; CDR3aa: CASSLSGNTEAFF
d_gene: .; v_gene: TRBV18; j_gene: TRBJ1-1; abundance: .; CDR3nt: TGTGCCAGCTCACTAGGGATCATGAACACTGAAGCTTTCTTT; CDR3aa: CASSLGIMNTEAFF
d_gene: .; v_gene: TRBV12-3/TRBV12-4; j_gene: TRBJ1-5; abundance: .; CDR3nt: TGTGCCAGCAGGGCCAGAGATCAGCCCCAGCATTTT; CDR3aa: CASRARDQPQHF
d_gene: .; v_gene: TRBV7-7; j_gene: TRBJ2-3; abundance: .; CDR3nt: TGTGCTAGCAGCGATTGGCAGGGAGATACGCAGTATTTT; CDR3aa: CASSDWQGDTQYF
d_gene: .; v_gene: TRBV5-1; j_gene: TRBJ1-3; abundance: .; CDR3nt: TGCGCCAGCAGCTTGGGGACTTCCCTCTCCATCAATGCGGGAAACACCATATATTTT; CDR3aa: CASSLGTSLSINAGNTIYF
d_gene: .; v_gene: TRBV29-1; j_gene: TRBJ2-7; abundance: .; CDR3nt: TGCAGCTTCGGTGGAGGGTCCTCCTACGAGCAGTACTTC; CDR3aa: CSFGGGSSYEQYF